The 13 T cell receptor beta chains below were found in one sample sequenced in a study of regulatory T cells in long-lasting Graves disease. Time point reported: newly diagnosed GD, antithyroid drugs for less than 3 months. Isolated PBMC RNA provided the starting material for the TCR library. Relying on iRepertoire HTBI primers and Arm-PCR of CDR3 regions, the team built TCR beta libraries. TCRdb processed the multiplex PCR reads anew with MiXCR; each CDR3 protein has one entry. The table includes over 350,000 distinct CDR3 sequences, roughly 15% detected once. This sample was also put to use in a study of T cells in Graves' hyperthyroidism and ophthalmopathy.

The sequencing used peripheral blood mononuclear cells (PBMCs), collected at new diagnosis, from a patient treated with antithyroid drugs. These TCRs come from a woman between 45 and 65 years old with Graves disease.

J is TRBJ2-5 and V is TRBV29-1; TRBD2 is a possible D gene (6 bases). The germline CDR1 and CDR2 sequences are SQVTM and ANQGSEA. Trimming removed 6 bases at V and 7 bases at J, with 18 bases between. This CDR3 contains 13 residues. The CDR3: CSVGDLDWGTQYF. For the CDR3, the DNA is TGCAGCGTGGGGGACTTGGATTGGGGGACCCAGTACTTC.

This chain links TRBV10-3 with TRBJ2-5; D might be TRBD1 (6 bases). V lost 0 bases and J lost 5, with 13 bases in between. CDR1 ENHRY and CDR2 SYGVKD come from the germline V gene. This CDR3 region has 15 residues. CDR3: CAISESRGSGETQYF. CDR3 sequence (DNA): TGTGCCATCAGTGAGTCTAGGGGGTCCGGGGAGACCCAGTACTTC.

The table lists this clonotype with many counts. V and J are TRBV7-9 and TRBJ2-1; 16 nucleotides align to TRBD2. CDR3 length: 19 amino acids. Germline lookup yields CDR1 SEHNR and CDR2 FQNEAQ (reference sequence). The ends lost 1 base at V and 0 bases at J; junction bases unmatched: 3. The CDR3 bases are TGTGCCAGCAGCTTAGGGGGGACTAGCGGGAGGGGCTCCTACAATGAGCAGTTCTTC. As protein: CASSLGGTSGRGSYNEQFF.

The table lists this clonotype with many counts. This sequence joins TRBV29-1 and TRBJ2-3; 14 bases are a match to TRBD2. Germline values: CDR1 SQVTM, CDR2 ANQGSEA. CDR3 length equals 19 residues. The V segment lost 2 bases and the J segment 2 bases; nucleotides outside the gene matches: 12. CDR3 loop: CSVETGTSGRGGPTDTQYF. CDR3 sequence (DNA): TGCAGCGTTGAAACCGGGACTAGCGGGAGAGGAGGGCCCACAGATACGCAGTATTTT.

Comments on this clonotype: A read error is possible here, since a much larger clone lies one base away. The chain carries TRBV6-1 and TRBJ2-3; D is unresolved. In germline, CDR1 is MNHNS, CDR2 SASEGT. V was shortened by 6 bases and J by 4 bases, with 23 bases between the two germline ends. The CDR3 spans 17 residues. The CDR3 DNA sequence: TGTGCCAGCAGCAAACCTACCAGGACCAGCGAGGCAGATACGCAGTATTTT. This translates into CASSKPTRTSEADTQYF.

V is TRBV7-9 and J is TRBJ2-7; possibly TRBD1 for D (5 bases). CDR1 and CDR2 (germline): SEHNR, FQNEAQ (reference sequence). The CDR3 is 14 residues long. Trimming shortened V by 5 bases and J by 3 bases, and 14 bases separated the two germline ends. The CDR3 DNA reads as TGTGCCAGCAGCCCCGCCCGACAGCTCTACGAGCAGTACTTC. The encoded protein is CASSPARQLYEQYF.

This clonotype occurred many times. This sequence joins TRBV6-2 or TRBV6-3 and TRBJ2-3; D possibly matches TRBD1 or TRBD2 (6 bases each). This CDR3 comprises 16 residues. Deletions cut 2 bases from V and 3 bases from J, with 15 bases between. CDR1 and CDR2 from the germline V gene are MNHEY and SVGEGT. The CDR3 sequence is CASSYRGPIRTDTQYF. In DNA, the CDR3 is TGTGCCAGCAGTTACCGGGGGCCAATTAGGACAGATACGCAGTATTTT.

This clonotype was counted between two and nine times. V is TRBV30 and J is TRBJ1-5; unclear D gene. Looked up from germline, CDR1 is GTSNPN and CDR2 is SVGIG (reference sequence). Trimming took off 0 bases at V and 6 bases at J, with 12 bases between the two ends. CDR3 length: 14 residues. The CDR3 is CAWSVQEGFQPQHF. For the CDR3, the DNA is TGTGCCTGGAGTGTACAAGAAGGGTTTCAGCCCCAGCATTTT.

This clonotype showed up many times. This chain links TRBV28 with TRBJ2-3; TRBD2 agrees at 9 bases. The J segment lost 3 bases and the V segment lost 3 bases, leaving 16 bases of the junction unmatched. Germline CDR1 and CDR2: MDHEN and SYDVKM. CDR3 length: 19 residues. This CDR3 reads CASSLFGRLAVPKTDTQYF. The CDR3 coding sequence is TGTGCCAGCAGTTTGTTTGGTCGACTAGCGGTACCCAAAACAGATACGCAGTATTTT.

A remark on this clonotype: The junction does not match germline at one end; this may be a read error. The CDR3 coding sequence is TGTGCCAGCAGCCATGGCCAAGAGACCCGGTACTTC. Protein: CASSHGQETRYF. This sequence joins TRBV5-6 and TRBJ2-5; D is uncertain. CDR1 is SGHDT, CDR2 YYEEEE, per germline. This CDR3 is 12 amino acids long.

This clonotype showed up many times. V is TRBV2 and J is TRBJ2-1, with D hard to call. The CDR3 is 16 residues long. Trimming took 2 bases from V and 0 from J, leaving 11 bases between them. The germline CDR1 and CDR2 sequences are SNHLY and FYNNEI. The CDR3 spells CASSEYPQSSYNEQFF. CDR3 DNA sequence: TGTGCCAGCAGTGAATACCCTCAGAGCTCCTACAATGAGCAGTTCTTC.

This clonotype was seen at least ten times. The rearrangement links TRBV12-3 or TRBV12-4 to TRBJ1-5; D is perhaps TRBD1 (5 bases). The CDR3 runs 14 residues. V lost 6 bases to trimming and J lost 4 bases, with 13 bases between them. CDR3 region: CASSPWGDNQPQHF. Written as DNA, the CDR3 is TGTGCCAGCAGCCCGTGGGGGGATAATCAGCCCCAGCATTTT.

This clonotype was found once. It may be a read error: a sequence one base away is much more abundant. The rearrangement links TRBV28 to TRBJ2-1, with 11 bases identical to TRBD2. Germline CDR1 MDHEN, CDR2 SYDVKM. The CDR3 has 19 amino acids. Here the CDR3 reads CASSLSGLRLAGPQETRYF. CDR3 DNA: TGTGCCAGCAGTTTATCCGGACTGAGACTAGCGGGGCCCCAAGAGACCCGGTACTTC.